This T cell receptor (beta chain) originates from a study of blood T cell repertoires in COVID-19. The CDR3 is 13 amino acids. CDR1 and CDR2 from the germline V gene are LNHNV and YYDKDF (reference sequence). Trimming at V came to 2 bases and at J to 6 bases, leaving 4 bases not matched to a gene. Using immunoSEQ multiplex PCR, the repertoire was profiled, and TCRdb retains in-frame clones only, with some absent. The sample shows a few hundred thousand clones, more than 75% of them seen only once. The receptor comes from a young woman who had recovered from COVID-19. V usage is TRBV15 and J usage is TRBJ2-7, with 7 bases aligning to TRBD1. Input material: PBMCs or T cells enriched from blood (not recorded which). CDR3 in amino acids: CATSRKTGSEQYF. Written as DNA, the CDR3 is TGTGCCACCAGCAGAAAGACAGGGTCCGAGCAGTACTTC. The entire variable domain, with the rest obtained from reference TRBV15 and TRBJ2-7, is as follows: DAMVIQNPRYQVTQFGKPVTLSCSQTLNHNVMYWYQQKSSQAPKLLFHYYDKDFNNEADTPDNFQSRRPNTSFCFLDIRSPGLGDTAMYLCATSRKTGSEQYFGPGTRLTVT.